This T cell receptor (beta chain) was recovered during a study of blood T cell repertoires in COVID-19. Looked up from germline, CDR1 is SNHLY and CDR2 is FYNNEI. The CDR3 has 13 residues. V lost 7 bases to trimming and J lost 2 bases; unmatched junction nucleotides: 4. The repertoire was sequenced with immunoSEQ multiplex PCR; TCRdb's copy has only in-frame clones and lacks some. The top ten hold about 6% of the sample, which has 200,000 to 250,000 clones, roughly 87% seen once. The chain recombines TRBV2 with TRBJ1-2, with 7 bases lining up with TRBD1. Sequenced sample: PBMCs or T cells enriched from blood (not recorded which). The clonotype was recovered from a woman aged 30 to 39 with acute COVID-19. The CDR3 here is CASNRGQNYGYTF. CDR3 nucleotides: TGTGCCAGCAACAGGGGACAGAACTATGGCTACACCTTC.